This TCR beta chain was captured by sequencing in a study of cytomegalovirus exposure and HLA in healthy donors. The V segment lost 0 bases and the J segment 0 bases; nucleotides outside the gene matches: 3. The CDR3 spans 16 residues. Germline V gives CDR1 SGDLS, CDR2 YYNGEE. Measured with immunoSEQ multiplex PCR; TCRdb has only the in-frame clones, and not every one. Of about 65,000 clones listed, roughly 94% are singletons. This sequence was found in a man aged 18 to 30 in good health and CMV-seropositive. The sequenced sample was PBMCs. The chain joins TRBV9 to TRBJ1-3; the match to TRBD1 covers 7 bases. The CDR3 loop reads CASSVDRGSSGNTIYF. CDR3 coding DNA: TGTGCCAGCAGCGTAGACAGGGGTAGCTCTGGAAACACCATATATTTT.